Included here is one T cell receptor beta chain sequence, with context. Antigen: not known. TCRdb fed the reads into MiXCR, producing one record per CDR3 protein. Of approximately 180,000 distinct CDR3 sequences listed, roughly 17% were seen once; the top ten hold under 30%. This record belongs to a study of T cell repertoires in cytomegalovirus infection. As for the study in general: Public TCR beta signatures provided an indication of both CMV infection and a matching HLA type.

General study findings and limits: Clonotype analysis showed dominance of the ex vivo response by HLA-C-restricted CMV-specific TCR beta clonotypes. CMV carriers with the relevant HLA were identified by cumulative public TCR beta family frequency.

Trimming took 0 bases from V and 7 from J, leaving 19 bases between them. This CDR3 comprises 17 residues. Germline V CDR1 and CDR2: SGHDN, FVKESK. This sequence was found in a human donor in good health (CMV status not recorded). Some clones in this sample may be carry-over from other donors' samples. Sequencing was done on a sample of CD8+ T cells from PBMCs. This chain uses TRBV14 with TRBJ2-1; D possibly corresponds to TRBD2 (5 bases). CDR3 amino acids: CASSQDPPRGSGNEQFF. CDR3 bases: TGTGCCAGCAGCCAAGATCCTCCCCGCGGGTCCGGGAATGAGCAGTTCTTC.